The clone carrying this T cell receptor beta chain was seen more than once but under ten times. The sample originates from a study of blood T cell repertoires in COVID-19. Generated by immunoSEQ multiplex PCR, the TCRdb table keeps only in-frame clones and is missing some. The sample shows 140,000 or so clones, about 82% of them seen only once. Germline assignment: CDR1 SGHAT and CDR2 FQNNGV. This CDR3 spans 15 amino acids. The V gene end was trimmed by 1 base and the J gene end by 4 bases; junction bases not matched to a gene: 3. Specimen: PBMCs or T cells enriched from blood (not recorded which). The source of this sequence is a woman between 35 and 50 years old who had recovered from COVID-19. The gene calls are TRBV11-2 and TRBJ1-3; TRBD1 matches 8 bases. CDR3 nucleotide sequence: TGTGCCAGCAGCTTAGCAGGGGGCTCCGGAAACACCATATATTTT. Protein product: CASSLAGGSGNTIYF.